This T cell receptor (beta chain) derives from a study of T cell repertoires in cytomegalovirus infection. About the research overall: As its CMV epitopes, the study selected recently identified HLA-C-restricted and well-studied HLA-B-restricted targets.

Comments on this clonotype: Antigen: not known.

From the reads, TCRdb called clonotypes with MiXCR, one entry per CDR3 protein. Counted here are 700,000 to 950,000 distinct CDR3 sequences, approximately 30% occurring once; the ten biggest clones make up over 10%. Germline CDR1 is MNHEY and CDR2 is SVGEGT. This CDR3 is built from 15 residues. V lost 2 bases and J 2 bases, leaving 12 bases between the germline ends. The clonotype originates from a human donor in good health (CMV status not recorded). Some clones in this sample may be carry-over from other donors' samples. The source material was cultured CD8+ T cells from PBMCs, sampled from culture after CMV antigen stimulation. This chain connects TRBV6-2 or TRBV6-3 to TRBJ1-2; weak D call: TRBD1 (6 bases). The CDR3: CASSYLTGSNYGYTF. The DNA for the CDR3 is TGTGCCAGCAGTTACCTCACAGGGAGCAACTATGGCTACACCTTC.